This TCR beta chain was recorded in a study of STAT3 mutations in large granular lymphocyte leukemia. Study-level points and caveats: TCR clonotype switching after therapy occurred in about 35% of the 18 patients. Every T-LGLL patient had at least one immunodominant TCRbeta clonotype.

Regarding this clone: As yet, its antigen is unknown.

Measured with immunoSEQ multiplex PCR; TCRdb has only the in-frame clones, and not every one. The repertoire holds about 24,000 clones, 94% seen once, with about 6.5% in the top ten. Germline assignment: CDR1 LNHDA and CDR2 SQIVND (reference sequence). V lost 5 bases and J lost 0, with 10 bases in between. This CDR3 is 14 amino acids long. This TCR came from a man between 35 and 55 years old with T-cell large granular lymphocyte leukemia. Some clones in this sample may be carry-over from other donors' samples. Sequenced sample: peripheral blood mononuclear cells. The chain carries TRBV19 and TRBJ1-1; weak D call: TRBD1 (5 bases). The CDR3 spells CASSPQGMNTEAFF. CDR3 coding DNA: TGTGCCAGTAGTCCTCAGGGAATGAACACTGAAGCTTTCTTT.